The rows below give T cell receptor beta chains drawn from one sample of a study of blood T cell repertoires in COVID-19. The assay was immunoSEQ multiplex PCR, and TCRdb's table has in-frame clones only and misses some. This table has a few hundred thousand clones, 90% appearing once. What was sequenced was PBMCs or T cells enriched from blood (not recorded which). Source of these receptors: a man younger than 35 who had recovered from COVID-19. CDR3s include the opening cysteine and the closing phenylalanine or tryptophan. The D gene is left open where the match is weak.

V | D | CDR3
TRBV6-2/TRBV6-3 | TRBD2 | CASTPGSSGSPVGVGELFF
TRBV10-3 | - | CAISESERRGTDTQYF
TRBV20-1 | TRBD2 | CSASQGTRGSNEQFF
TRBV19 | TRBD1 | CASSLDRGSYNEQFF
TRBV19 | - | CASRRRGENEKLFF
TRBV7-9 | - | CASSFPGSLEAFF
TRBV19 | TRBD1 | CASSIAIYRDSNTEAFF
TRBV13 | TRBD2 | CASSPTWGAGGAASTDTQYF
TRBV4-1 | TRBD1 | CASSLTGTGETQYF
TRBV29-1 | - | CSVETGGSYEQYF
TRBV15 | - | CATSRAVTMNTEAFF
TRBV2 | TRBD1 | CASSGGKGGNSNQPQHF
TRBV5-4 | TRBD1 | CASSAGTGGSYSPLHF
TRBV10-3 | - | CAISESTDFEKLFF
TRBV4-1 | - | CASSPRTGEGVNTEAFF
TRBV28 | TRBD1 | CASSLPTGANEKLFF
TRBV5-6 | TRBD1 | CASSRRDRAGEQYF
TRBV27 | TRBD1 | CASSLARGALNTEAFF
TRBV24-1 | - | CATSDMRPGDTDTQYF
TRBV9 | TRBD2 | CASSPPGGLAGDTQYF
TRBV7-2 | - | CASSYALPNTIYF
TRBV5-6 | - | CASSLGGWGPSYEQYF
TRBV9 | TRBD1 | CASSSGVGTDYGYTF
TRBV28 | TRBD2 | CASSFPRGSSYEQYF